The 4 T cell receptor beta chains presented below share a single source sample, sequenced in a study of T cell repertoires in aging, cancer and after chemotherapy. TRB rearrangements spanning V, D and J were amplified using mixed TRB-A/B primers. TCRdb reprocessed the multiplex PCR reads with MiXCR, giving one entry per CDR3 protein. Counted here are fewer than 3,500 distinct CDR3 sequences, around 25% occurring once; the ten biggest clones make up about a third. The template was genomic DNA from peripheral blood, not RNA. Specimen: blood. The receptors shown here come from a human donor with a solid tumor.

This clonotype came up a few times. V is TRBV28 and J is TRBJ2-1; 13 nucleotides agree with TRBD2. The CDR3 runs 14 residues. Germline assignment: CDR1 MDHEN and CDR2 SYDVKM. Trimming removed 5 bases from V and 10 bases from J; junction bases left unmatched: 5. CDR3 DNA: TGTGCCAGCAGTGGACTAGCGGGAGAAGGCGAGCAGTTCTTC. Translating gives CASSGLAGEGEQFF.

This clonotype was seen more than once but under ten times. This chain links TRBV12-3 or TRBV12-4 with TRBJ1-2; tentatively, D is TRBD1 (5 bases). The CDR3 has 13 amino acids. The ends were cut back, 5 bases at V and 4 bases at J, with 11 bases in the middle. This CDR3 reads CASSPGRIYGYTF. CDR3 bases: TGTGCCAGCAGTCCGGGACGGATCTATGGCTACACCTTC.

This clonotype is labeled as medium-sized. The V call is TRBV20-1, the J call TRBJ2-3; D might be TRBD1 (6 bases). The V gene's germline CDR1 is DFQATT and CDR2 SNEGSKA (reference sequence). V shed 6 bases and J shed 1 base, with 11 bases lying between them. The CDR3 is 13 residues long. The CDR3: CSARPGGTDTQYF. CDR3 sequence (DNA): TGCAGTGCCCGGCCAGGGGGCACAGATACGCAGTATTTT.

Sample share makes this clonotype medium-sized. The chain joins TRBV19 to TRBJ2-5; possible D gene TRBD1, 6 bases. V lost 3 bases and J 14 bases, leaving 13 bases between the germline ends. This CDR3 contains 11 residues. The germline V gene encodes CDR1 LNHDA and CDR2 SQIVND (reference sequence). The CDR3 DNA reads TGTGCCAGTAGTATTGGACAGCATCTTTACTTC. It specifies CASSIGQHLYF.